These 9 T cell receptor beta chains were sequenced from one sample in a study of blood T cells in healthy people across ages. Sample-barcoded 5' priming and a J-beta primer mix drove a second PCR of about 6 to 12 cycles. TCRdb itself ran the 5' RACE reads through MiXCR, one entry per CDR3 protein. This sample has roughly 860,000 distinct CDR3 sequences, with around 68% found just once. The sequencing input was blood. The origin of the receptors is a man aged 30-40 years in good health.

V is TRBV20-1 and J is TRBJ2-1, with TRBD1 matching over 8 bases. TRBJ2-7 matches the DNA end more closely, so the J call is doubtful. The germline V gene has CDR1 DFQATT and CDR2 SNEGSKA (reference sequence). The length of the CDR3 is 15 residues. The CDR3 DNA reads as TGCAGTGCTAGAGAGGAAAACAGGGGGAGCAATGAGCAGTACTTC. Encoded protein: CSAREENRGSNEQYF.

CDR3: CASSARGQGAQGEQFF. DNA for the CDR3: TGTGCCAGCAGCGCACGGGGACAGGGGGCGCAAGGTGAGCAGTTCTTC. This chain connects TRBV9 to TRBJ2-1; 12 bases are a match to TRBD1. Germline lookup yields CDR1 SGDLS and CDR2 YYNGEE. The length of the CDR3 is 16 residues. V lost 3 bases to trimming and J lost 9 bases; unmatched junction nucleotides: 10.

The genes are TRBV7-2 and TRBJ2-4; D is unclear. The CDR3 contains 13 residues. The germline gives CDR1 SGHTA, CDR2 FQGNSA. The V and J ends lost 1 base and 13 bases respectively, with 14 bases between them. The CDR3 protein is CASSLGSHPVQYF. CDR3 nucleotides: TGTGCCAGCAGCTTAGGGTCCCATCCAGTGCAGTACTTC.

The table lists this clonotype with a count of one. This chain connects TRBV20-1 to TRBJ1-6; D perhaps matches TRBD1 (5 bases). Trimming removed 5 bases at V and 0 bases at J, with 20 bases between. Germline V gene lookup returns CDR1 DFQATT and CDR2 SNEGSKA (reference sequence). The length of the CDR3 is 18 residues. Here the CDR3 DNA reads TGCAGTGCTGGGGGTCCGCTTCTCGTCAGCTCCTATAATTCACCCCTCCACTTT. This translates into CSAGGPLLVSSYNSPLHF.

This clonotype was recorded once. This sequence joins TRBV7-9 and TRBJ2-1, with a tentative D call TRBD1 (5 bases). The CDR3 contains 15 residues. CDR1 and CDR2 (germline): SEHNR, FQNEAQ (reference sequence). Trimming stripped 5 bases from V and 3 bases from J, with 14 bases between. For the CDR3, the DNA is TGTGCCAGCAGCAATCCAGGGCCAAACTACAATGAGCAGTTCTTC. Its protein product is CASSNPGPNYNEQFF.

This clonotype was recorded only once. A single base separates this from a much larger clone, so it may be a read error. The chain links TRBV10-3 to TRBJ2-5, with D unclear. The J call may be mistaken, given a closer DNA end match to TRBJ2-1. The length of the CDR3 is 12 residues. Looked up from germline, CDR1 is ENHRY and CDR2 is SYGVKD. The CDR3 region is CAISAYQETQFF. In DNA, the CDR3 is TGTGCCATTTCTGCCTATCAAGAGACCCAGTTCTTC.

This clonotype is a singleton in its sample. This chain uses TRBV20-1 with TRBJ2-1; the match to TRBD2 covers 10 bases. V lost 1 base, J lost 3 bases, and 9 bases stayed unmatched. Germline V gene data show CDR1 as DFQATT and CDR2 as SNEGSKA (reference sequence). The CDR3 is 17 residues long. CDR3: CSARVSAGGPSYNEQFF. The DNA of the CDR3 is TGCAGTGCTAGAGTGTCAGCGGGGGGGCCAAGCTACAATGAGCAGTTCTTC.

In its sample, this clonotype was seen a few times. The chain uses TRBV6-6 and TRBJ2-3; 8 nucleotides match TRBD1. V trimming: 6 bases; J trimming: 5 bases; junction bases outside the gene matches: 13. Germline values: CDR1 MNHNY, CDR2 SVGAGI (reference sequence). The CDR3 consists of 16 residues. The CDR3 sequence is CASRARSWDRKDTQYF. The CDR3 bases are TGTGCCAGCAGAGCACGATCCTGGGACAGGAAAGATACGCAGTATTTT.

The chain carries TRBV2 and TRBJ2-1; D unclear. Germline lookup yields CDR1 SNHLY and CDR2 FYNNEI. Trimming left V 0 bases short and J 13 bases short, with 19 bases between. This CDR3 has 15 amino acids. The CDR3 protein is CASSEAGWVAETQFF. In DNA, the CDR3 is TGTGCCAGCAGTGAAGCGGGGTGGGTTGCGGAGACCCAGTTCTTC.